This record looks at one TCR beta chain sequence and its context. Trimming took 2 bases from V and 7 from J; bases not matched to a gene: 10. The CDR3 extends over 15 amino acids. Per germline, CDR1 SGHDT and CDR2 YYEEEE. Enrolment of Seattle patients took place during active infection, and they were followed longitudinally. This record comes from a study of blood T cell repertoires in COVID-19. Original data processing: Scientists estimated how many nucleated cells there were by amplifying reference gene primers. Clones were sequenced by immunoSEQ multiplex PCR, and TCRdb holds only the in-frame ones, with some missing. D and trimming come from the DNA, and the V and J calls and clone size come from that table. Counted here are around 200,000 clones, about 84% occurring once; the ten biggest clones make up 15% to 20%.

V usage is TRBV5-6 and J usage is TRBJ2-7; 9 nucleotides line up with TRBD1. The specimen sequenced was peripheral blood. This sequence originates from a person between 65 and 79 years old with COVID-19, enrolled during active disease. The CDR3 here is CASSLPGQGLGEQYF. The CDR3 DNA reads TGTGCCAGCAGCTTACCGGGACAGGGACTCGGTGAGCAGTACTTC.